The next 22 T cell receptor beta chains were all read from a single sample in a study of T cell changes during pregnancy in multiple sclerosis. The data were produced by immunoSEQ multiplex PCR, yet TCRdb's version contains in-frame clones alone and is incomplete. The sample holds some 67,000 clones, just over 90% seen once. This specimen consisted of peripheral blood, obtained after pregnancy. All receptors derive from a female donor with multiple sclerosis, enrolled in a pregnancy study.

V usage is TRBV12-5 and J usage is TRBJ2-7; 7 bases fit TRBD2. J lost 7 bases, V lost 0 bases, and 12 bases had no gene match. This CDR3 contains 16 residues. Germline V gene data show CDR1 as LGHNT and CDR2 as FRNRAP. CDR3 loop: CASGLVISSGLYEQYF. The CDR3 nucleotides are TGTGCTAGTGGTTTGGTAATATCTAGCGGTCTCTATGAGCAGTACTTC.

V is TRBV19 and J is TRBJ2-5; 7 bases align to TRBD2. The CDR3 loop spans 13 amino acids. Germline CDR1 and CDR2: LNHDA and SQIVND (reference sequence). Germline trimming cut 8 bases from V and 5 bases from J; bases unmatched to any gene: 8. The CDR3 DNA reads TGTGCCAGTGGCGTGGCGGGAGCGGAGACCCAGTACTTC. Its protein product is CASGVAGAETQYF.

This chain joins TRBV28 and TRBJ2-6; the D gene is possibly TRBD2 (5 bases). Germline V gives CDR1 MDHEN, CDR2 SYDVKM. CDR3 length: 17 residues. The V end lost 6 bases, the J end lost 0 bases, and 15 bases lay between the germline ends. The CDR3 reads CASSIPGSYSGANVLTF. For the CDR3, the DNA is TGTGCCAGCAGCATACCGGGATCCTACTCTGGGGCCAACGTCCTGACTTTC.

The chain couples TRBV28 to TRBJ1-2; TRBD1 agrees at 9 bases. This CDR3 is built from 13 residues. V trimming: 6 bases; J trimming: 8 bases; junction bases outside the gene matches: 7. From germline, CDR1 is MDHEN and CDR2 SYDVKM. As DNA, the CDR3 is TGTGCCAGCAGATCCGGACAGGGGTGGGGCTACACCTTC. Its translation is CASRSGQGWGYTF.

The chain is built from TRBV29-1 and TRBJ2-1, with 9 positions matching TRBD2. V lost 4 bases to trimming and J lost 9 bases; unmatched junction nucleotides: 13. This CDR3 has 15 amino acids. Germline V lookup: CDR1 SQVTM, CDR2 ANQGSEA. CDR3 residues: CSVVSLAGPNSEQFF. CDR3 coding DNA: TGCAGCGTTGTAAGTCTAGCGGGACCGAATAGTGAGCAGTTCTTC.

This clone was detected only once. The V and J genes are TRBV27 and TRBJ2-5, with 8 positions matching TRBD2. Trimming cost V 5 bases and J 0 bases; bases outside gene matches: 8. The CDR3 totals 16 residues. From germline, CDR1 is MNHEY and CDR2 SMNVEV (reference sequence). The CDR3 region is CASSASSGEYQETQYF. In DNA form, the CDR3 reads TGTGCCAGCAGTGCAAGTAGCGGGGAGTACCAAGAGACCCAGTACTTC.

This rearrangement joins TRBV7-9 to TRBJ1-2, with 7 bases matching TRBD1. The CDR3 has 16 residues. The V and J ends lost 4 bases and 8 bases, in that order; junction bases with no gene match: 16. Germline CDR1 reads SEHNR; CDR2 reads FQNEAQ (reference sequence). CDR3 loop: CASSSGQASLPQGYTF. The CDR3, as DNA: TGTGCCAGCAGCTCCGGACAGGCATCGTTACCCCAAGGCTACACCTTC.

This clone occurred once. The rearrangement joins TRBV7-2 to TRBJ2-1; 9 bases fit TRBD2. CDR1 is SGHTA and CDR2 is FQGNSA in the germline V gene. The CDR3 is 17 residues long. Trimming removed 7 bases from V and 2 bases from J; junction bases left unmatched: 12. CDR3 sequence: CASNEGGAGGPYNEQFF. CDR3 nucleotides: TGTGCCAGCAACGAAGGGGGAGCGGGAGGTCCCTACAATGAGCAGTTCTTC.

Concerning this clone itself: The same CDR3 can be traced to other DNA sequences in this sample. The chain employs TRBV6-5 and TRBJ2-3; the D is unclear. V lost 0 bases, J lost 2 bases, and 9 bases lay in between. Germline loops: CDR1 MNHEY, CDR2 SVGAGI. The CDR3 runs to 15 residues. In DNA, the CDR3 is TGTGCCAGCAGTTACTCGTACTCCTCCACAGATACGCAGTATTTT. Translated, it gives CASSYSYSSTDTQYF.

CDR3 sequence reads: CASSHGLAEAVEQFF. CDR3 sequence (DNA): TGTGCCAGCAGCCACGGACTAGCGGAGGCGGTTGAGCAGTTCTTC. The chain joins TRBV4-2 to TRBJ2-1, with 10 bases identical to TRBD2. This CDR3 has 15 amino acids. CDR1 is LGHNA, CDR2 YNFKEQ, per germline. V trimming: 3 bases; J trimming: 9 bases; junction bases outside the gene matches: 8.

Regarding this clone: Other DNA sequences of this sample code for an identical CDR3. In DNA, the CDR3 is TGTGCCAGCAGTTTGGCAGGGGTCTCCTACGAGCAGTACTTC. Translating it yields CASSLAGVSYEQYF. The V and J genes are TRBV28 and TRBJ2-7; the D gene is possibly TRBD1 (6 bases). The germline CDR1 and CDR2 sequences are MDHEN and SYDVKM. Trimming left V 3 bases short and J 0 bases short, with 9 bases between. This CDR3 contains 14 residues.

This rearrangement joins TRBV5-4 to TRBJ2-1; 7 bases align to TRBD2. The trim removed 1 base at V and 3 bases at J, leaving 4 bases unmatched. CDR1 and CDR2 from the germline V gene are SGHNT and YYREEE (reference sequence). The CDR3 runs to 15 residues. CDR3 protein: CASSLLASGYNEQFF. CDR3 DNA sequence: TGTGCCAGCAGCTTGCTAGCTAGCGGCTACAATGAGCAGTTCTTC.

The chain is built from TRBV5-1 and TRBJ2-1; 14 nucleotides align to TRBD2. The CDR3 has 20 amino acids. Germline V lookup: CDR1 SGHRS, CDR2 YFSETQ. V was pared by 4 bases and J by 0 bases, with 12 bases of the junction left unmatched. The CDR3 is CASSLQPGTSGGSSYNEQFF. In DNA, the CDR3 is TGCGCCAGCAGCCTGCAACCCGGGACTAGCGGGGGAAGCTCCTACAATGAGCAGTTCTTC.

The chain employs TRBV28 and TRBJ2-3; D is unresolved. Germline V gene lookup returns CDR1 MDHEN and CDR2 SYDVKM. The germline V and J ends were trimmed by 8 bases and 4 bases, with 10 bases remaining between them. CDR3 size: 12 residues. DNA for the CDR3: TGTGCCAGCTTTATCCCCCCAGATACGCAGTATTTT. It codes for CASFIPPDTQYF.

The rearrangement links TRBV21-1 to TRBJ1-5; the table's D call, TRBD1, has no DNA check behind it. TRBV21-1 is a documented pseudogene. The CDR3 length is 15 residues. The CDR3 DNA is TGTGCCAGCAGCAAAGAGGGCAGGGGCGATCAGCCCCAGCATTTT. Its protein product is CASSKEGRGDQPQHF.

V is TRBV5-1 and J is TRBJ2-1; 12 nucleotides align to TRBD2. The trim removed 4 bases at V and 3 bases at J, leaving 11 bases unmatched. This CDR3 is 18 amino acids long. Germline V CDR1 and CDR2: SGHRS, YFSETQ. CDR3 in DNA: TGCGCCAGCAGCGCTCTGGGTCTAGCGGGAGGGGACTACAATGAGCAGTTCTTC. Its protein product is CASSALGLAGGDYNEQFF.

This clone was counted a single time. The chain combines TRBV9 with TRBJ2-7; 15 bases fit TRBD2. Trimming at V came to 4 bases and at J to 7 bases, leaving 9 bases not matched to a gene. Germline V lookup: CDR1 SGDLS, CDR2 YYNGEE. The CDR3 contains 16 residues. The DNA for the CDR3 is TGTGCCAGCAGCCTAGGACTAGCGGGAGGGCCCGGGGAGCAGTACTTC. Translating gives CASSLGLAGGPGEQYF.

The table lists this clone with a count of one. V and J are TRBV27 and TRBJ2-1, with unresolved D. Trimming shortened V by 8 bases and J by 9 bases, and 14 bases separated the two germline ends. From germline, CDR1 is MNHEY and CDR2 SMNVEV (reference sequence). This CDR3 is built from 12 residues. The CDR3 coding sequence is TGTGCCAGCTTTCGAAATCCGAGTGAGCAGTTCTTC. Amino acid sequence: CASFRNPSEQFF.

The chain couples TRBV5-4 to TRBJ2-7, with no clear D. Trimming removed 1 base at V and 3 bases at J, with 11 bases between. CDR1 is SGHNT and CDR2 is YYREEE in the germline V gene (reference sequence). The CDR3 length is 14 residues. CDR3 protein: CASSLPGRDYEQYF. The CDR3 bases are TGTGCCAGCAGCTTGCCAGGCCGTGACTACGAGCAGTACTTC.

This sequence joins TRBV19 and TRBJ1-2; tentative D call: TRBD1 (6 bases). The CDR3 consists of 13 residues. V lost 6 bases to trimming and J lost 2 bases, with 10 bases between them. Germline V lookup: CDR1 LNHDA, CDR2 SQIVND (reference sequence). The CDR3 protein is CASSYGQNYGYTF. In DNA form, the CDR3 reads TGTGCCAGTAGCTACGGACAGAACTATGGCTACACCTTC.

This chain links TRBV5-3 with TRBJ1-5; weak D call: TRBD1 (5 bases). TRBV5-3 counts as an open reading frame of uncertain function. The CDR3 spans 17 residues. The V end was cut by 4 bases, the J end by 2 bases, with 19 bases between. For the CDR3, the DNA is TGTGCCAGAAGCGCTACAGGTTTGGGTATTGGCAATCAGCCCCAGCATTTT. Translation: CARSATGLGIGNQPQHF.

The chain links TRBV7-9 to TRBJ1-2; TRBD1 matches at 7 bases. Germline loops: CDR1 SEHNR, CDR2 FQNEAQ (reference sequence). The CDR3 contains 15 residues. Trimming cost V 5 bases and J 6 bases; bases outside gene matches: 12. DNA for the CDR3: TGTGCCAGCAGCGAAGTTGTAGCTACAGGGGATGGCTACACCTTC. Translating gives CASSEVVATGDGYTF.